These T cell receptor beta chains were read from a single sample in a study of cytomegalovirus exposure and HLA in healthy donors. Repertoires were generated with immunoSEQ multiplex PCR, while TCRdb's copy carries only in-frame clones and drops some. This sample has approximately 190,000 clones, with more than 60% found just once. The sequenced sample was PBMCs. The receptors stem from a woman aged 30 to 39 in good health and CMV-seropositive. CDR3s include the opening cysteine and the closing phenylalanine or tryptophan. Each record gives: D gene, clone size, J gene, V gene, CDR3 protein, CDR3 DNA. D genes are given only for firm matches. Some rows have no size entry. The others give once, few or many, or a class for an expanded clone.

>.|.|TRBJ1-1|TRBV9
CASSVYAHGGLEAFF
TGTGCCAGCAGCGTATACGCCCACGGGGGGCTTGAAGCTTTCTTT
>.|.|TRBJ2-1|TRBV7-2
CASSSTSMPYNEQFF
TGTGCCAGCAGCTCCACTAGCATGCCCTACAATGAGCAGTTCTTC
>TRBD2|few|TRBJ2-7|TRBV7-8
CASSLEMGLAGVGRYEQYF
TGTGCCAGCAGCTTAGAAATGGGACTAGCGGGAGTGGGTCGGTACGAGCAGTACTTC
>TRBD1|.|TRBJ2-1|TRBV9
CASSPRGQGAYNEQFF
TGTGCCAGCAGCCCCCGAGGACAGGGGGCGTACAATGAGCAGTTCTTC
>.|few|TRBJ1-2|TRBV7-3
CASSLMEGYGYTF
TGTGCCAGCAGCTTAATGGAGGGGTATGGCTACACCTTC
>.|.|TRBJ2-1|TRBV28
CASNPQTAARYNEQFF
TGTGCCAGCAACCCGCAGACAGCTGCAAGGTACAATGAGCAGTTCTTC
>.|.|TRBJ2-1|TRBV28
CASTKGGSVDEQFF
TGTGCCAGCACCAAGGGGGGGTCCGTGGATGAGCAGTTCTTC
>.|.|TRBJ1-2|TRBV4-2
CASSPTKGSYGYTF
TGTGCCAGCAGCCCCACAAAAGGGAGCTATGGCTACACCTTC
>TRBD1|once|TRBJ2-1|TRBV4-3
CASSHFDRGGSYNEQFF
TGCGCCAGCAGCCACTTCGACAGGGGAGGCTCCTACAATGAGCAGTTCTTC
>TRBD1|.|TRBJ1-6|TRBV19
CASSMMGQGIYNSPLHF
TGTGCCAGTAGTATGATGGGACAGGGAATTTATAATTCACCCCTCCACTTT
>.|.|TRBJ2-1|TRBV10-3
CAISESRNEQFF
TGTGCCATCAGTGAGTCGAGAAATGAGCAGTTCTTC
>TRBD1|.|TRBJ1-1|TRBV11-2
CASSLMGQAATEAFF
TGTGCCAGCAGCTTAATGGGACAGGCCGCCACTGAAGCTTTCTTT
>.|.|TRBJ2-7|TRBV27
CASCQQGSYEQYF
TGTGCCAGCTGCCAACAGGGCTCCTACGAGCAGTACTTC
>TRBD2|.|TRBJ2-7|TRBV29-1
CSVTSGGYEQYF
TGCAGCGTTACTAGCGGGGGTTACGAGCAGTACTTC
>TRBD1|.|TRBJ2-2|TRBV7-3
CASSASAGGPGELFF
TGTGCCAGCAGCGCCTCCGCAGGGGGCCCCGGGGAGCTGTTTTTT
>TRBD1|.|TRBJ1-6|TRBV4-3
CASSQPGQGSPLHF
TGCGCCAGCAGCCAACCTGGACAGGGCTCACCCCTCCACTTT
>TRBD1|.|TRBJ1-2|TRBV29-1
CSVEKGQGDYGYTF
TGCAGCGTTGAAAAGGGACAGGGGGACTATGGCTACACCTTC
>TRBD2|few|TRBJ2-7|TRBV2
CASSERRGGNEQYF
TGTGCCAGCAGTGAGCGGCGGGGGGGCAACGAGCAGTACTTC
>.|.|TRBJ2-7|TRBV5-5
CASTQPGQGYEQYF
TGTGCCAGCACCCAACCCGGCCAGGGCTACGAGCAGTACTTC
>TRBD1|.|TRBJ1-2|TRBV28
CASSSLGTGGGYTF
TGTGCCAGCAGTTCATTGGGGACAGGGGGTGGCTACACCTTC
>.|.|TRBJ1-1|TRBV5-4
CASSLESTGHTEAFF
TGTGCCAGCAGCCTTGAATCCACAGGCCACACTGAAGCTTTCTTT
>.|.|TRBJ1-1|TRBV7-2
CASSLHTGVLRNTEAFF
TGTGCCAGCAGCTTACATACAGGCGTTCTTAGGAACACTGAAGCTTTCTTT
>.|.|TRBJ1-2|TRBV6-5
CASSYSGRSGYGYTF
TGTGCCAGCAGTTACTCCGGGCGGAGCGGCTATGGCTACACCTTC
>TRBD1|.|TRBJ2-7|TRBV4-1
CASSQGSRQGVHEQYF
TGCGCCAGCAGCCAGGGGTCCCGACAGGGGGTCCACGAGCAGTACTTC
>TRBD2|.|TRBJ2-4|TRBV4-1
CASSQAGTSTIQYF
TGCGCCAGCAGCCAAGCCGGGACTAGTACCATTCAGTACTTC
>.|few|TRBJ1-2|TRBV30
CAWTGSNYGYTF
TGTGCCTGGACAGGGTCTAACTATGGCTACACCTTC
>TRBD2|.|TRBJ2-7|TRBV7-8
CASSLAGGSYEQYF
TGTGCCAGCAGCCTAGCGGGAGGCTCCTACGAGCAGTACTTC
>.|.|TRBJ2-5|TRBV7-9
CASSLGRGKETQYF
TGTGCCAGCAGCTTAGGGAGGGGAAAGGAGACCCAGTACTTC
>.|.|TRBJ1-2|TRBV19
CASSDSRRTSNYGYTF
TGTGCCAGTAGTGATTCCCGACGGACTTCTAACTATGGCTACACCTTC
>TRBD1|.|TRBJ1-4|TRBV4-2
CASSQSGQTNEKLFF
TGTGCCAGCAGCCAGTCGGGACAGACTAATGAAAAACTGTTTTTT
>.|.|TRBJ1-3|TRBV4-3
CASSQDWAGTGNTIYF
TGCGCCAGCAGCCAAGATTGGGCAGGGACTGGAAACACCATATATTTT
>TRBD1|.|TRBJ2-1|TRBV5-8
CASSLGGTAYNEQFF
TGTGCCAGCAGCTTGGGAGGGACAGCCTACAATGAGCAGTTCTTC
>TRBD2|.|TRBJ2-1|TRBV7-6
CASSLPSGRGEQFF
TGTGCCAGCAGCTTACCTAGCGGGAGAGGAGAGCAGTTCTTC
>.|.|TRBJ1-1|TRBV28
CASSLPASRGTTEAFF
TGTGCCAGCAGTTTGCCCGCCTCGAGGGGGACCACTGAAGCTTTCTTT
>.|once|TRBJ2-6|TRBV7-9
CASSLKGLSSGANVLTF
TGTGCCAGCAGCTTAAAGGGGTTAAGCTCTGGGGCCAACGTCCTGACTTTC
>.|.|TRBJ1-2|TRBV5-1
CASSPRGEYGYTF
TGCGCCAGCAGCCCCAGGGGAGAATATGGCTACACCTTC
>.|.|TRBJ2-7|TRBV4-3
CASSQDWGLNYEQYF
TGCGCCAGCAGCCAAGATTGGGGACTGAACTACGAGCAGTACTTC
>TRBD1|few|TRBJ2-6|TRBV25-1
CASSDGQGNSGANVLTF
TGTGCCAGCAGTGACGGACAGGGAAACTCTGGGGCCAACGTCCTGACTTTC
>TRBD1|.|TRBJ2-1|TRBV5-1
CASSPRQGSYNEQFF
TGCGCCAGCAGCCCTAGACAGGGCTCCTACAATGAGCAGTTCTTC
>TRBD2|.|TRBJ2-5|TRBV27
CASSLSGSGRIEGTQYF
TGTGCCAGCAGTTTATCCGGTAGCGGGAGGATTGAGGGGACCCAGTACTTC
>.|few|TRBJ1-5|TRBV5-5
CASSKRDTLLKRSNQPQHF
TGTGCCAGCAGCAAAAGGGACACACTCCTGAAGAGGAGCAATCAGCCCCAGCATTTT
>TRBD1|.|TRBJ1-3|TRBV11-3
CASSLGTGSSGNTIYF
TGTGCCAGCAGCTTGGGGACAGGGAGCTCTGGAAACACCATATATTTT
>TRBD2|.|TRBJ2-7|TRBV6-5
CASERTGGKYEQYF
TGTGCCAGCGAGAGAACGGGGGGGAAATACGAGCAGTACTTC
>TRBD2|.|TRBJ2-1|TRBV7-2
CASSLDAVGGYNEQFF
TGTGCCAGCAGCTTAGATGCAGTGGGAGGGTACAATGAGCAGTTCTTC
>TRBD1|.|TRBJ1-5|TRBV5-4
CASSLARDRYNSNQPQHF
TGTGCCAGCAGCTTGGCCCGGGACAGATATAATTCCAATCAGCCCCAGCATTTT
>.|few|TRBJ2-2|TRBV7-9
CASSLERSGELFF
TGTGCCAGCAGCTTAGAGCGAAGCGGGGAGCTGTTTTTT
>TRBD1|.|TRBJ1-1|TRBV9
CASSVDRGDTEAFF
TGTGCCAGCAGCGTGGACAGGGGGGACACTGAAGCTTTCTTT
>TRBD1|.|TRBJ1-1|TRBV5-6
CASSLGTGGPRTEAFF
TGTGCCAGCAGCCTGGGGACAGGGGGGCCTCGGACTGAAGCTTTCTTT
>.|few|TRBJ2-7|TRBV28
CASSLSQFFNEQYF
TGTGCCAGCAGTTTATCACAGTTTTTCAACGAGCAGTACTTC
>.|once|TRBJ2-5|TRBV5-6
CASSLVGRGRQETQYF
TGTGCCAGCAGCTTGGTAGGGCGGGGCAGACAAGAGACCCAGTACTTC
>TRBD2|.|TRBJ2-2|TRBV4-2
CASSQEAGGNTGELFF
TGTGCCAGCAGCCAAGAAGCGGGAGGGAACACCGGGGAGCTGTTTTTT
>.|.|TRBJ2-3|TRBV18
CASFNTDTQYF
TGTGCCAGCTTTAACACAGATACGCAGTATTTT
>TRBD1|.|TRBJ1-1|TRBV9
CASSELRDRGPEAFF
TGTGCCAGCAGCGAACTCCGGGACAGGGGTCCTGAAGCTTTCTTT
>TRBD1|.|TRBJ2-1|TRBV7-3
CASKRGPRDNEQFF
TGTGCCAGCAAGAGGGGGCCTAGGGACAATGAGCAGTTCTTC
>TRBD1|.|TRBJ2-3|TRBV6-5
CASRPDRARDTQYF
TGTGCCAGCAGGCCCGACAGGGCGCGAGATACGCAGTATTTT